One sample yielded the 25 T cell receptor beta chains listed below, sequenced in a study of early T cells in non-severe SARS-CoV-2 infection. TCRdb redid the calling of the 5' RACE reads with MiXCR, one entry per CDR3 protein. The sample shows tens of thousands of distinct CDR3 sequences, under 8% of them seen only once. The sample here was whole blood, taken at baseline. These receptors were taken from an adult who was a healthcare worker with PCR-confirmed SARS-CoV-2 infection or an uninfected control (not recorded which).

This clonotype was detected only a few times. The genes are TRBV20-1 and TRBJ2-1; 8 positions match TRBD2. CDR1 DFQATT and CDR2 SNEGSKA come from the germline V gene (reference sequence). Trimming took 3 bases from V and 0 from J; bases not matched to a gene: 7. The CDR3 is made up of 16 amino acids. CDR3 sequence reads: CSARAFRGGSYNEQFF. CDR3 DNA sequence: TGCAGTGCTAGGGCGTTCCGGGGGGGCTCCTACAATGAGCAGTTCTTC.

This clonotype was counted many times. CDR3 protein: CASSPSPYPAFF. The CDR3 DNA sequence: TGTGCCAGCAGCCCTAGCCCGTATCCGGCTTTCTTT. V is TRBV7-6 and J is TRBJ1-1; no firm D call. Germline V lookup: CDR1 SGHVS, CDR2 FNYEAQ. Trimming stripped 5 bases from V and 11 bases from J, with 15 bases between. This CDR3 spans 12 amino acids.

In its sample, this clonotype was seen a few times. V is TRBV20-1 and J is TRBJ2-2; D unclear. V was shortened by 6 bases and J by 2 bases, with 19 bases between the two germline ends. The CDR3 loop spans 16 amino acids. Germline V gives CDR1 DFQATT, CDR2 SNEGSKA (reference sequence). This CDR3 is CSAVPVGRYNTGELFF. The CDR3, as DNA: TGCAGTGCCGTCCCGGTGGGAAGGTACAACACCGGGGAGCTGTTTTTT.

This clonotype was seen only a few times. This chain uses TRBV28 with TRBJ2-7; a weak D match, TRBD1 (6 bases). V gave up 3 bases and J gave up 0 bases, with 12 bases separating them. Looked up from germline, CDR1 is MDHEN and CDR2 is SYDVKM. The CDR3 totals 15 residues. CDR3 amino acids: CASSFGTPSSYEQYF. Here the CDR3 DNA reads TGTGCCAGCAGTTTCGGGACACCGAGCTCCTACGAGCAGTACTTC. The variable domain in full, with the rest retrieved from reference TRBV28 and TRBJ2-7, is DVKVTQSSRYLVKRTGEKVFLECVQDMDHENMFWYRQDPGLGLRLIYFSYDVKMKEKGDIPEGYSVSREKKERFSLILESASTNQTSMYLCASSFGTPSSYEQYFGPGTRLTVT.

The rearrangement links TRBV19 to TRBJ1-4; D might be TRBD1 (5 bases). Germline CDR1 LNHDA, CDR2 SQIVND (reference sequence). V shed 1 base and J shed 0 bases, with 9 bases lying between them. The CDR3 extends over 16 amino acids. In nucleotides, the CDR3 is TGTGCCAGTAGTATAGGGGACTGGCCAACTAATGAAAAACTGTTTTTT. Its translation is CASSIGDWPTNEKLFF.

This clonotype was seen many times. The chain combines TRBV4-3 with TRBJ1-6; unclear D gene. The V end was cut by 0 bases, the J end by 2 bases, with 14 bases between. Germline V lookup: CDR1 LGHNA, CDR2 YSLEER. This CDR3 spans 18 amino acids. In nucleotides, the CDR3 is TGCGCCAGCAGCCAAGATACGACGGGAGGCGCCTATAATTCACCCCTCCACTTT. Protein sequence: CASSQDTTGGAYNSPLHF.

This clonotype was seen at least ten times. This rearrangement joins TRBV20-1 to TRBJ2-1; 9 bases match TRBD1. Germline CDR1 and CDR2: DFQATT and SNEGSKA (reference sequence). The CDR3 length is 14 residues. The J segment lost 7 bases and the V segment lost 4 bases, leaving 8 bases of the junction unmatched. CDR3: CSATTGTGFNEQFF. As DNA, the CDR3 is TGCAGTGCTACAACCGGGACAGGGTTTAATGAGCAGTTCTTC.

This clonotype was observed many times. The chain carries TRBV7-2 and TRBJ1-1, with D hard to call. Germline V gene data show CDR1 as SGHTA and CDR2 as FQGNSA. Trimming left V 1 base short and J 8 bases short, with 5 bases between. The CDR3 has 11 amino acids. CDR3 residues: CASSLEREAFF. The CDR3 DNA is TGTGCCAGCAGCTTAGAGAGGGAAGCTTTCTTT.

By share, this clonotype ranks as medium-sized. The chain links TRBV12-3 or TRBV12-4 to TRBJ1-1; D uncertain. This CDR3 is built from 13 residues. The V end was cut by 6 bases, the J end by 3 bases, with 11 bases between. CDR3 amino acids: CASRLSGYTEAFF. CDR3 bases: TGTGCCAGCAGGCTATCTGGGTACACTGAAGCTTTCTTT.

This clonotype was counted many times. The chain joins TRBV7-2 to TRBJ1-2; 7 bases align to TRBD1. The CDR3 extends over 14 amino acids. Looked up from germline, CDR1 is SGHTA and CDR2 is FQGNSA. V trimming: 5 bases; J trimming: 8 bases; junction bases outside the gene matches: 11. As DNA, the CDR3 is TGTGCCAGCAGCGCAGACAGGGTAGTAGGCGGCTACACCTTC. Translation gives CASSADRVVGGYTF.

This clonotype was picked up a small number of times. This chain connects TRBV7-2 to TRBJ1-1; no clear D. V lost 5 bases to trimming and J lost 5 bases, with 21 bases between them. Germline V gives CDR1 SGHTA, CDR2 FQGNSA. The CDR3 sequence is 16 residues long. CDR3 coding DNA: TGTGCCAGCAGCCAACTCGGGAGCACGCGGGCTACTGAAGCTTTCTTT. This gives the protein CASSQLGSTRATEAFF.

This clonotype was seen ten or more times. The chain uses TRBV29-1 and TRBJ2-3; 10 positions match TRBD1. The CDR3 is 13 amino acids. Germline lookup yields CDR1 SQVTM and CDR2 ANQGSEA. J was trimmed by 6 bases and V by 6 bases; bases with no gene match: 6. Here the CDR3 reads CSVGQGLGDTQYF. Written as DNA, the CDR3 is TGCAGCGTGGGACAGGGGTTGGGCGATACGCAGTATTTT.

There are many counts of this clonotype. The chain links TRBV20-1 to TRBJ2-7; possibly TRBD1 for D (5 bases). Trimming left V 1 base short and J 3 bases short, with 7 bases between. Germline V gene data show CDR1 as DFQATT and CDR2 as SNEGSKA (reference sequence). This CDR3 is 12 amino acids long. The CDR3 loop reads CSARGGGYEQYF. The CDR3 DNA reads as TGCAGTGCTAGAGGGGGCGGCTACGAGCAGTACTTC.

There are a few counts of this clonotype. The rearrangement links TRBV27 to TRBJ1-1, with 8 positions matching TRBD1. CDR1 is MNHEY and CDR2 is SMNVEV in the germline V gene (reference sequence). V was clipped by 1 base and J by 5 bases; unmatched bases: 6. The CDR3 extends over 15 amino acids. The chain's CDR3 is CASSLWAGGDTEAFF. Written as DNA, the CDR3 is TGTGCCAGCAGTTTATGGGCAGGGGGCGATACTGAAGCTTTCTTT.

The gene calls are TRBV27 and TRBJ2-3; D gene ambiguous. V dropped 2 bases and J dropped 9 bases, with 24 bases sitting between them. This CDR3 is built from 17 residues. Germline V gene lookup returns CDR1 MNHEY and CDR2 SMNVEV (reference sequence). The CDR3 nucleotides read TGTGCCAGCAGTTTAATGGGGATCCCTATGCCACAGATAACGCAGTATTTT. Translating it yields CASSLMGIPMPQITQYF.

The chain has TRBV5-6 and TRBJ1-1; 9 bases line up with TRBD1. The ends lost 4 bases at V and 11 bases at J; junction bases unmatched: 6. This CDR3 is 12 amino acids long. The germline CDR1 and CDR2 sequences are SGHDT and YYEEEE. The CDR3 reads CASSPDRGTAFF. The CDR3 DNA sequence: TGTGCCAGCAGCCCAGACAGGGGGACGGCTTTCTTT.

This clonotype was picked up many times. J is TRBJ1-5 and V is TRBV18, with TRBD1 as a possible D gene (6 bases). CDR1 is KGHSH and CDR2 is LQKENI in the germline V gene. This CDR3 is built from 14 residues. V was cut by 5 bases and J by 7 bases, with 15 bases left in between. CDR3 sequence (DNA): TGTGCCAGCTCAATCGGGACAACAGGGCAGCCCCAGCATTTT. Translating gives CASSIGTTGQPQHF.

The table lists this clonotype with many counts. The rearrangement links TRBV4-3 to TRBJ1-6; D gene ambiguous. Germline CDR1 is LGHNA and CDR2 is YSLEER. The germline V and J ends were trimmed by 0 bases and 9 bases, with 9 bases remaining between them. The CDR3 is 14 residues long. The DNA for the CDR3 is TGCGCCAGCAGCCAAGATACCGGGTTTTCACCCCTCCACTTT. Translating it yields CASSQDTGFSPLHF.

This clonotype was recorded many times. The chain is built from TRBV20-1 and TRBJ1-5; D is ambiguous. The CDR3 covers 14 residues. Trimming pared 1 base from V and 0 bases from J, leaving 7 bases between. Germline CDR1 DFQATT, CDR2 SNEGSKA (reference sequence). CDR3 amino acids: CSARGPYSNQPQHF. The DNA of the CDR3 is TGCAGTGCTAGAGGGCCATATAGCAATCAGCCCCAGCATTTT.

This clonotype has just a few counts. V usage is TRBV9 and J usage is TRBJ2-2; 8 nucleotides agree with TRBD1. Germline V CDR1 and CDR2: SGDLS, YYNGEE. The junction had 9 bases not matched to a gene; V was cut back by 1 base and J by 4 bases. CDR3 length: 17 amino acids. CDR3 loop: CASSVHGQGFSTGELFF. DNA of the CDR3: TGTGCCAGCAGCGTACATGGACAGGGTTTTAGCACCGGGGAGCTGTTTTTT. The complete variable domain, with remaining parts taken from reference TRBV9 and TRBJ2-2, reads DSGVTQTPKHLITATGQRVTLRCSPRSGDLSVYWYQQSLDQGLQFLIQYYNGEERAKGNILERFSAQQFPDLHSELNLSSLELGDSALYFCASSVHGQGFSTGELFFGEGSRLTVL.

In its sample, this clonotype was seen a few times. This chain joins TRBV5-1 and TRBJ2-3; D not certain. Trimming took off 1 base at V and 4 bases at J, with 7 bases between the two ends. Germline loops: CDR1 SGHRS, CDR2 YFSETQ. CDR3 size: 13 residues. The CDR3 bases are TGCGCCAGCAGCTTGTTCAGCGCAGATACGCAGTATTTT. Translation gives CASSLFSADTQYF. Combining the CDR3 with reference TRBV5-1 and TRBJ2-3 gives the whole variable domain KAGVTQTPRYLIKTRGQQVTLSCSPISGHRSVSWYQQTPGQGLQFLFEYFSETQRNKGNFPGRFSGRQFSNSRSEMNVSTLELGDSALYLCASSLFSADTQYFGPGTRLTVL.

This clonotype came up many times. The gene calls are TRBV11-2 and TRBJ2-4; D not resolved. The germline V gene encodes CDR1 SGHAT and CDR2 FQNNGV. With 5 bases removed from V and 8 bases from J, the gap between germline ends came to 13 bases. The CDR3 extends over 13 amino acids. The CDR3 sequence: CASSDTNVDIQYF. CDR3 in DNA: TGTGCCAGCAGCGACACAAACGTGGACATTCAGTACTTC. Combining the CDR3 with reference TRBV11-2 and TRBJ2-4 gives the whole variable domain EAGVAQSPRYKIIEKRQSVAFWCNPISGHATLYWYQQILGQGPKLLIQFQNNGVVDDSQLPKDRFSAERLKGVDSTLKIQPAKLEDSAVYLCASSDTNVDIQYFGAGTRLSVL.

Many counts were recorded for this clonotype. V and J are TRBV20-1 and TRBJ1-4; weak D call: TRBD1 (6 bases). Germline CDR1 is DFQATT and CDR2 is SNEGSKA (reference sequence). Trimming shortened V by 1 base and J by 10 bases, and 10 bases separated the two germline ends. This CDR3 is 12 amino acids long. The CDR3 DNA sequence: TGCAGTGCTAGAGCAACACAGGGAAAACTGTTTTTT. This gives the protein CSARATQGKLFF.

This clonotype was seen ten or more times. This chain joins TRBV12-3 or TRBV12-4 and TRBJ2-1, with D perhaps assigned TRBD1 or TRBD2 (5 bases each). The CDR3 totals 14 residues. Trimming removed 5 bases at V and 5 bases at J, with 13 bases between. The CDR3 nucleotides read TGTGCCAGCAGTCGGGACCTCACGCACAATGAGCAGTTCTTC. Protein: CASSRDLTHNEQFF.

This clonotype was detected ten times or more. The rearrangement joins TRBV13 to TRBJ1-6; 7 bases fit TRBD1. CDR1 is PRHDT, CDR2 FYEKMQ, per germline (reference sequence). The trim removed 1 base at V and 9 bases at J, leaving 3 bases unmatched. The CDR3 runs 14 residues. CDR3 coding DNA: TGTGCCAGCAGCTTAGAAGGGGGCGGTTCACCCCTCCACTTT. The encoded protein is CASSLEGGGSPLHF.